This T cell receptor (beta chain) was profiled in a study of chemoradiotherapy in HPV16-positive cancers. CDR3 size: 11 residues. V lost 6 bases to trimming and J lost 8 bases, with 10 bases between them. Germline V gene sequence: CDR1 LGHNT, CDR2 FRNRAP. Assay: immunoSEQ multiplex PCR; the TCRdb copy retains only in-frame clones and omits some. The sample has fewer than 15,000 clones; about three quarters are singletons. The source of this sequence is a human donor with HPV-associated anogenital cancer. This material was acquired from a patient who underwent chemoradiotherapy. The chain links TRBV12-5 to TRBJ1-2; D is perhaps TRBD1 (5 bases). The CDR3 sequence: CASGSSGGYTF. The CDR3 DNA sequence: TGTGCTAGTGGCTCCTCAGGGGGCTACACCTTC.